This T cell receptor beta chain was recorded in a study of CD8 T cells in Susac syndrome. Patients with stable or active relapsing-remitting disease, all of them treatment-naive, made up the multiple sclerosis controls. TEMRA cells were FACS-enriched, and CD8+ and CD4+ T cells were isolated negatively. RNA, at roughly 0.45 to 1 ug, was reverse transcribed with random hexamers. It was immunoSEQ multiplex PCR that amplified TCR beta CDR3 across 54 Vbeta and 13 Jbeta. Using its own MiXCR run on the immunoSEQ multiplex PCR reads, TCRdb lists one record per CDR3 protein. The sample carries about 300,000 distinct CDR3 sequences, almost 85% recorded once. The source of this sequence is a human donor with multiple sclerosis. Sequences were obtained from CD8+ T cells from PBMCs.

CDR3 sequence reads: CASSLAAGPNYGYTF. CDR3 nucleotides: TGTGCCAGCAGCTTGGCTGCAGGGCCTAACTATGGCTACACCTTC. The chain uses TRBV5-6 and TRBJ1-2, with a tentative D call TRBD1 (5 bases). The germline V gene has CDR1 SGHDT and CDR2 YYEEEE. V gave up 0 bases and J gave up 0 bases, with 9 bases separating them. This CDR3 is built from 15 residues.